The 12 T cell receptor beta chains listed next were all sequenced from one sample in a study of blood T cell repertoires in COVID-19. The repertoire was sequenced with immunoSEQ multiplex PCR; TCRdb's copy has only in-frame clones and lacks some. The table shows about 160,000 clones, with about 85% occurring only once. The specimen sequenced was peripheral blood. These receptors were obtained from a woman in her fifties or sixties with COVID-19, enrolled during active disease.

In DNA form, the CDR3 reads TGTGCCAGCAGCGTAGTTCCTCAGGGGACCATGAACACTGAAGCTTTCTTT. Translating gives CASSVVPQGTMNTEAFF. The chain couples TRBV9 to TRBJ1-1, with TRBD1 as a possible D gene (6 bases). Trimming cost V 0 bases and J 0 bases, with 15 bases left between them. The CDR3 is 17 residues long. Germline values: CDR1 SGDLS, CDR2 YYNGEE.

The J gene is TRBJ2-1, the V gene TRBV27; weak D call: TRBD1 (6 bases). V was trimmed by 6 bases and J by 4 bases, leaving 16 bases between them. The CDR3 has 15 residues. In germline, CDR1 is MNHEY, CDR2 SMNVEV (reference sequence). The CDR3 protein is CASSSGTSAYNEQFF. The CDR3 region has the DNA TGTGCCAGCAGCTCCGGGACATCGGCATACAATGAGCAGTTCTTC.

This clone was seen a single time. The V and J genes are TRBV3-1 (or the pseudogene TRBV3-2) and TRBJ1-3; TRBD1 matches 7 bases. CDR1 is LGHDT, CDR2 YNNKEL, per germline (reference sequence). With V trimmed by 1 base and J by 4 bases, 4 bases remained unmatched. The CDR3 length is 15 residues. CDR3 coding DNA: TGTGCCAGCAGCCAAGGCCTACAGGGGGGAAACACCATATATTTT. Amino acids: CASSQGLQGGNTIYF.

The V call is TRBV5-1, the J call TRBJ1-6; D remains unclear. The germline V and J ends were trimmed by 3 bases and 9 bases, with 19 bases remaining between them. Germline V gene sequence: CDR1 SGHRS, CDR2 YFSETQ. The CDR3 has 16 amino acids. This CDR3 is CASSWYGRLALSPLHF. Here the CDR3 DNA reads TGCGCCAGCAGCTGGTACGGACGGCTAGCCCTTTCACCCCTCCACTTT.

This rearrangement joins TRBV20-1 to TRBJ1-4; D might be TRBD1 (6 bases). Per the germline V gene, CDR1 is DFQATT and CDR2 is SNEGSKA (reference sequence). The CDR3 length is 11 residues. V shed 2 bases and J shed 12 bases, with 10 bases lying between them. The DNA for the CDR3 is TGCAGTGCTAGACGCAGGGGAGAACTGTTTTTT. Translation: CSARRRGELFF.

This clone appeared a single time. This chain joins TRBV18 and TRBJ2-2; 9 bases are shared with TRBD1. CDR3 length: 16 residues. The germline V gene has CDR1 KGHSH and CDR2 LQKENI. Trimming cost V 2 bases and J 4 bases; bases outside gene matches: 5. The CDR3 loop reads CASSPTGTGSTGELFF. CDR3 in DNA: TGTGCCAGCTCACCAACCGGGACAGGGAGCACCGGGGAGCTGTTTTTT. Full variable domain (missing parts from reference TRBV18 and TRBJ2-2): NAGVMQNPRHLVRRRGQEARLRCSPMKGHSHVYWYRQLPEEGLKFMVYLQKENIIDESGMPKERFSAEFPKEGPSILRIQQVVRGDSAAYFCASSPTGTGSTGELFFGEGSRLTVL.

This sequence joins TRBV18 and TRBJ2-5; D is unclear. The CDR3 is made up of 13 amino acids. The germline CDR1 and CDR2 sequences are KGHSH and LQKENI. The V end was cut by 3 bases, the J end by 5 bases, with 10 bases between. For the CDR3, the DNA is TGTGCCAGCTCACCGTCCCCCGGGGAGACCCAGTACTTC. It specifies CASSPSPGETQYF.

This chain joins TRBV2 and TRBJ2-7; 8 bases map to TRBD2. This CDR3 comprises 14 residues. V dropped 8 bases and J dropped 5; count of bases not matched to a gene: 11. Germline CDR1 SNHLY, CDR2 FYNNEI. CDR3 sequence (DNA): TGTGCCAGCCGTCCCGGACTAGCAGGACACGAGCAGTACTTC. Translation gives CASRPGLAGHEQYF.

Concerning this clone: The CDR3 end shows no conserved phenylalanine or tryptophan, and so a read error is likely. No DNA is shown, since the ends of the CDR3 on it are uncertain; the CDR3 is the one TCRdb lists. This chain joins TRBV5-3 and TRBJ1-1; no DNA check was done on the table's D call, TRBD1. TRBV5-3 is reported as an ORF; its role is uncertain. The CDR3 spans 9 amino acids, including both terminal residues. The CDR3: CARSPTQVR.

The CDR3 here is CAISGGQLNYGYTF. Written as DNA, the CDR3 is TGTGCCATCAGTGGGGGACAACTCAACTATGGCTACACCTTC. The chain carries TRBV10-3 and TRBJ1-2; tentatively, D is TRBD1 (6 bases). This CDR3 comprises 14 residues. Germline V gene sequence: CDR1 ENHRY, CDR2 SYGVKD. Deletions cut 4 bases from V and 2 bases from J, with 11 bases between.

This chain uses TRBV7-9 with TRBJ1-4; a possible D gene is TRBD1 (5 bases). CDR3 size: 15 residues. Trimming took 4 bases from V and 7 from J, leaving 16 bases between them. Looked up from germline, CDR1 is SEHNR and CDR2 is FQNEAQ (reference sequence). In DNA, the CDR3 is TGTGCCAGCAGCTCGCTCAGGGTCGGGGGTGAAAAACTGTTTTTT. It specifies CASSSLRVGGEKLFF.

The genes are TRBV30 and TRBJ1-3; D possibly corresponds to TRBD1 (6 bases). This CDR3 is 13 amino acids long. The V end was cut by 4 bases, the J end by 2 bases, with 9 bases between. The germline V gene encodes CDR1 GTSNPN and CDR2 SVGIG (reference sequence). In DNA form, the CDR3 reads TGTGCCTGGAACGGGGACACTGGAAACACCATATATTTT. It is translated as CAWNGDTGNTIYF.